This T cell receptor beta chain is from a study of T-cell reconstitution after alpha-beta-depleted transplantation in children. The CDR3 length is 14 residues. The V and J ends lost 3 bases and 5 bases respectively, with 13 bases between them. CDR1 and CDR2 from the germline V gene are LNHNV and YYDKDF (reference sequence). For TCRbeta, the library was prepared with unique molecular identifiers. TCRdb reanalysed the PCR reads using MiXCR and keeps one entry per CDR3 protein. The sample lists 750,000 to 950,000 distinct CDR3 sequences; about 15% were seen once. This clonotype turned up a few times. Sequences were derived from PBMCs, mostly from graft donor cells, sampled 360 days after TCRalphabeta/CD19-depleted stem cell transplant. The chain is built from TRBV15 and TRBJ2-5; perhaps TRBD2 as D (7 bases). The sequence derives from a male patient under 18 who had a stem cell transplant for acute lymphoblastic leukemia, so the T cells may come from the graft donor. CDR3 region: CATSRGGQVETQYF. DNA of the CDR3: TGTGCCACCAGCAGGGGGGGGCAGGTGGAGACCCAGTACTTC.